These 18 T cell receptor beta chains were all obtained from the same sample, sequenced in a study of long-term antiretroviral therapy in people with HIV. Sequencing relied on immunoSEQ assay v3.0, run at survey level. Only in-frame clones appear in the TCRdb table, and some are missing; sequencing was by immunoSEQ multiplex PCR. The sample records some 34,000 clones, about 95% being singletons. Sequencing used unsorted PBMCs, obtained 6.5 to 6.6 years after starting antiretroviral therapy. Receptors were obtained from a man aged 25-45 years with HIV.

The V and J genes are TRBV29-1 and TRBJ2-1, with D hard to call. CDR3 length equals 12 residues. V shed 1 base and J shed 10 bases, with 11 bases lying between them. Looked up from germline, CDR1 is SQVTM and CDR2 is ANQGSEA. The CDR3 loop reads CSVEVVIREQFF. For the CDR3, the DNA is TGCAGCGTTGAAGTTGTGATCCGGGAGCAGTTCTTC.

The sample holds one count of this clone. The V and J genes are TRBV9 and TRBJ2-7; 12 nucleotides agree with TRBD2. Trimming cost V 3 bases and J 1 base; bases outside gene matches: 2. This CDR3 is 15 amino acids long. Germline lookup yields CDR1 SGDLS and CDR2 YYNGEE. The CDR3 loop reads CASSATSGGSYEQYF. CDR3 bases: TGTGCCAGCAGCGCGACTAGCGGGGGTTCCTACGAGCAGTACTTC.

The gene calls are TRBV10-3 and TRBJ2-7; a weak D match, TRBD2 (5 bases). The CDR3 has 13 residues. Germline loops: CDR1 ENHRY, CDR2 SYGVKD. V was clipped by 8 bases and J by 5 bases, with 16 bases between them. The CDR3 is CAIGGWELHEQYF. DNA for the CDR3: TGTGCCATCGGAGGCTGGGAACTCCACGAGCAGTACTTC.

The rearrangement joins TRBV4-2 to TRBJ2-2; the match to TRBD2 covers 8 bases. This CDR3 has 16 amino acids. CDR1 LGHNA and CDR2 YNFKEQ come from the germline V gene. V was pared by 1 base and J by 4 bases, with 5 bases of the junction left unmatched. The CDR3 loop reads CASSQARGGGTGELFF. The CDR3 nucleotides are TGTGCCAGCAGCCAAGCACGGGGGGGAGGCACCGGGGAGCTGTTTTTT.

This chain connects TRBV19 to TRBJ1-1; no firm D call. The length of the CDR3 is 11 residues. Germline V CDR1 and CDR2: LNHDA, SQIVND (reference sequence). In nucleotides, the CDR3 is TGTGCGTCATTCGCACCGGTTGAAGCTTTCTTT. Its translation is CASFAPVEAFF.

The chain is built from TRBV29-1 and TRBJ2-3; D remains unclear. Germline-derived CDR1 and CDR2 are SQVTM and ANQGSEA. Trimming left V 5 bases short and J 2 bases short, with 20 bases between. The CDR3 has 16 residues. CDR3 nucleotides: TGCAGCGTTAATGTACTCCCGACATCTTCCACAGATACGCAGTATTTT. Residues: CSVNVLPTSSTDTQYF.

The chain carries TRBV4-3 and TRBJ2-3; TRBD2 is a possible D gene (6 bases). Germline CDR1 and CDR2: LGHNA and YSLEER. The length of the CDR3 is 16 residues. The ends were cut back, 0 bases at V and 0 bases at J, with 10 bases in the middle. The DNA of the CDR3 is TGCGCCAGCAGCCAAGACCAGCGGGCTAGCACAGATACGCAGTATTTT. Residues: CASSQDQRASTDTQYF.

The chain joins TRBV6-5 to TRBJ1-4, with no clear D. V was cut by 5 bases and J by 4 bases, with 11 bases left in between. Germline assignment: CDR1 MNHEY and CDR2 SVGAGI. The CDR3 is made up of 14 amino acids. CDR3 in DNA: TGTGCCAGCAGTCCCTCCAAGGTTAATGAAAAACTGTTTTTT. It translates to CASSPSKVNEKLFF.

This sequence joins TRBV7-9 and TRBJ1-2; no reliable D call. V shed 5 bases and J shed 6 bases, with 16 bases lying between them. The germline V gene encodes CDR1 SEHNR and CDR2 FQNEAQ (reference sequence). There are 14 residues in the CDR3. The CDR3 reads CASSAEVTGDGYTF. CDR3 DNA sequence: TGTGCCAGCAGCGCAGAGGTTACGGGCGATGGCTACACCTTC. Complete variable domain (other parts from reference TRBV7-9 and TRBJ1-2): DTGVSQNPRHKITKRGQNVTFRCDPISEHNRLYWYRQTLGQGPEFLTYFQNEAQLEKSRLLSDRFSAERPKGSFSTLEIQRTEQGDSAMYLCASSAEVTGDGYTFGSGTRLTVV.

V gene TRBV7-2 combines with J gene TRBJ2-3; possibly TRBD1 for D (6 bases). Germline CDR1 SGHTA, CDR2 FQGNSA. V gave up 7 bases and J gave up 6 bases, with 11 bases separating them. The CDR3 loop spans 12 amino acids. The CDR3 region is CASTRDTDTQYF. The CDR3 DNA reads TGTGCCAGCACTAGGGACACTGATACGCAGTATTTT.

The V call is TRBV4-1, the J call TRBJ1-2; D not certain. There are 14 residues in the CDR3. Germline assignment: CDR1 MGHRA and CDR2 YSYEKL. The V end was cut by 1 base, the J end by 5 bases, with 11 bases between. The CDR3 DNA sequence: TGCGCCAGCAGCCAAGGGCTGCGGATATATGGCTACACCTTC. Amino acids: CASSQGLRIYGYTF.

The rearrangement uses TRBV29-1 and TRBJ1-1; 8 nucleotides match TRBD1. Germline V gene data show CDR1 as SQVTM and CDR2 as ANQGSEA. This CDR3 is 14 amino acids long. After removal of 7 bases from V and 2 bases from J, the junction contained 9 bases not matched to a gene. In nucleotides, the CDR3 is TGCAGCGGAACCGGGACAGGACTTAACACTGAAGCTTTCTTT. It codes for CSGTGTGLNTEAFF. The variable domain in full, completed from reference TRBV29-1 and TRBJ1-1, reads SAVISQKPSRDICQRGTSLTIQCQVDSQVTMMFWYRQQPGQSLTLIATANQGSEATYESGFVIDKFPISRPNLTFSTLTVSNMSPEDSSIYLCSGTGTGLNTEAFFGQGTRLTVV.

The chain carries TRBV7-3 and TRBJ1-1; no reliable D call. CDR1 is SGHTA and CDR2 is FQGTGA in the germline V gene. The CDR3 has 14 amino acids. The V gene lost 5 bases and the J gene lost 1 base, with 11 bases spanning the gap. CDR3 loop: CASSPFAGNTEAFF. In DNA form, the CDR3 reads TGTGCCAGCAGCCCCTTCGCTGGGAACACTGAAGCTTTCTTT. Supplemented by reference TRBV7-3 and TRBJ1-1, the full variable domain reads GAGVSQTPSNKVTEKGKYVELRCDPISGHTALYWYRQSLGQGPEFLIYFQGTGAADDSGLPNDRFFAVRPEGSVSTLKIQRTERGDSAVYLCASSPFAGNTEAFFGQGTRLTVV.

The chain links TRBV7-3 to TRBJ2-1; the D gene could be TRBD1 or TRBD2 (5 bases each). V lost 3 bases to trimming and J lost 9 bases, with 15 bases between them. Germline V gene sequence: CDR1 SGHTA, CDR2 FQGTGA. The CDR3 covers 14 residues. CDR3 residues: CASSFDGSGTEQFF. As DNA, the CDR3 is TGTGCCAGCAGCTTTGACGGATCAGGGACTGAGCAGTTCTTC.

CDR3 nucleotides: TGTGCCAGCAGGGGAACAGGGGGCGAGGACACCGGGGAGCTGTTTTTT. As protein: CASRGTGGEDTGELFF. This chain connects TRBV2 to TRBJ2-2; 9 positions agree with TRBD1. CDR1 and CDR2 from the germline V gene are SNHLY and FYNNEI. The CDR3 is 16 residues long. J lost 3 bases, V lost 6 bases, and 8 bases had no gene match.

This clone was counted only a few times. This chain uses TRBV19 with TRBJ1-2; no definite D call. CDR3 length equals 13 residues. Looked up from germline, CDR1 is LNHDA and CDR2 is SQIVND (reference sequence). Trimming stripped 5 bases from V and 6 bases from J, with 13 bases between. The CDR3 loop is CASSSPHYDGYTF. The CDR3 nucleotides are TGTGCCAGTAGTTCCCCTCACTACGATGGCTACACCTTC.

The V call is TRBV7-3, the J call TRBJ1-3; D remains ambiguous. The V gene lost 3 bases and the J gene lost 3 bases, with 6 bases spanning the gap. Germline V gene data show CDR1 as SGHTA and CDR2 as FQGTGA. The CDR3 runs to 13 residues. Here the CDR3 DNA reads TGTGCCAGCAGCTTCGAGGGTGGAAACACCATATATTTT. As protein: CASSFEGGNTIYF.

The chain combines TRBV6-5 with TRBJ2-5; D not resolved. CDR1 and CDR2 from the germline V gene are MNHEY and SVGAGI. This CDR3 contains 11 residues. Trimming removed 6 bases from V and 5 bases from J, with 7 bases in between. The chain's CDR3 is CASSQTETQYF. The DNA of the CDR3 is TGTGCCAGCAGCCAAACGGAGACCCAGTACTTC.